This T cell receptor (beta chain) was retrieved from a study of shared clonotypes between healthy human individuals. Donors comprised healthy HIV-negative adults lacking recent acute infections or vaccinations. Clones were read by immunoSEQ multiplex PCR, and TCRdb kept only the in-frame ones, dropping some. The sample contains over a million clones, around 97% of which appear only once. The CDR3 loop spans 15 amino acids. V shed 2 bases and J shed 3 bases, with 14 bases lying between them. Per germline, CDR1 MDHEN and CDR2 SYDVKM. The source is a young man in good health. Sequencing was done on a sample of naive CD4+ T cells sorted from blood. This sample's subset: CD45RA+ positively selected. The genes are TRBV28 and TRBJ2-7; D is unresolved. For the CDR3, the DNA is TGTGCCAGCAGTTTAGGTGGCAAACCCGTCTACGAGCAGTACTTC. It translates to CASSLGGKPVYEQYF. Based on the CDR3 plus reference TRBV28 and TRBJ2-7, the full variable domain is DVKVTQSSRYLVKRTGEKVFLECVQDMDHENMFWYRQDPGLGLRLIYFSYDVKMKEKGDIPEGYSVSREKKERFSLILESASTNQTSMYLCASSLGGKPVYEQYFGPGTRLTVT.